The present entry profiles one TCR beta chain with its context. This clonotype was observed many times. This clone's antigen is unknown. An end of the junction differs from the germline gene, which may be a read error. This sample was taken from a study of early T cells in non-severe SARS-CoV-2 infection (dated by TCRdb to the early 2020s). For the study in its entirety: TCR sequencing used bulk RNA from unsorted whole blood, so alpha and beta chains could not be paired. The study at large found these results: Matching against VDJdb was skewed toward anti-spike CD8 responses, likely underestimated virus-specific expansions, and missed private and CD4 specificities.

The germline V gene sets CDR1 to MNHNS and CDR2 to SASEGT. Spanning cysteine to phenylalanine, the CDR3 consists of 10 amino acids. Kept here is only the CDR3 DNA, which spans 30 bases and is read in frame from base 1. The study was a case-control design nested within a healthcare worker cohort in London, UK, with weekly nasopharyngeal swab PCR tests and blood sampling. Healthcare workers were recruited between 23 and 31 March 2020, during the week of the UK lockdown, and were followed weekly for up to about 15 weeks. Library creation used 5' RACE. Data came from a NextSeq 500. In the TCR library protocol, unique molecular identifiers were attached to individual cDNA molecules to correct for PCR bias and sequencing error. Both TCR alpha and beta chains were sequenced, and tight co-correlation was observed between alpha and beta sequence abundances in each sample. The source study handled its data this way. Decombinator V4 was used to annotate the V gene, J gene and CDR3 of the TCR sequences. TCRs were defined as expanded if a significant change between any two time points was detected under a Poisson model with p below 0.0001. TCR abundances were normalised to the total number of TCRs sequenced per sample and expressed as counts per million. MAIT TCRs were defined by TRAV1-2 paired with TRAJ12, TRAJ20 or TRAJ33, and iNKT TCRs by TRAV10 paired with TRAJ18. VDJdb, accessed on 1 November 2021, was searched for TCRs annotated for CMV, EBV and SARS-CoV-2, and TCRs annotated for more than one antigen were excluded. TCRdb reworked the public reads: Q25 trimming with fastp, MiXCR clone assembly, productive beta chains retained. Records with the same CDR3 protein are collapsed into one entry carrying the most frequent genes and DNA. TCRdb assigned the V and J calls; the authors' analysis was not used. This sample gives about 97,000 distinct CDR3 sequences in total; about 11% of them show up just once. The ten largest make up under 5% of the sample.

The source is an adult who was a healthcare worker with PCR-confirmed SARS-CoV-2 infection or an uninfected control (not recorded which). The V and J segments used are TRBV6-1 and TRBJ1-2, with a tentative D gene TRBD1 over 5 matching bases. The source was whole blood, collected at baseline. The base sequence is TGTGCCAGCAGTGACGTAGGGACCTTCTTC. It translates as CASSDVGTFF.